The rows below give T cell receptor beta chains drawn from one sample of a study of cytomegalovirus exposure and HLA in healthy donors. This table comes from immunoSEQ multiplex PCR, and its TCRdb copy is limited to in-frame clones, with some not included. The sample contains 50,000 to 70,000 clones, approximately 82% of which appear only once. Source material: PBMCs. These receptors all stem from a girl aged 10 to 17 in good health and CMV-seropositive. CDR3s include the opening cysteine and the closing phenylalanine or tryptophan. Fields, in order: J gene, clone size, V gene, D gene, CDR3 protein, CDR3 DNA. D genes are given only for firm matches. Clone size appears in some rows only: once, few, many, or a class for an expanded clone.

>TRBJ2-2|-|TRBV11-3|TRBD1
CASSFAGTGSYGELFF
TGTGCCAGCAGCTTCGCCGGGACAGGGTCGTACGGGGAGCTGTTTTTT
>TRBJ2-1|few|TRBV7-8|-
CASSARAPSGRYNEQFF
TGTGCCAGCAGCGCGCGAGCCCCAAGCGGAAGGTACAATGAGCAGTTCTTC
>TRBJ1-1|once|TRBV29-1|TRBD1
CSVFTGGGNTEAFF
TGCAGCGTATTCACAGGGGGAGGCAACACTGAAGCTTTCTTT
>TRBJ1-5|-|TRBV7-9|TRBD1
CASRTGDNQPQHF
TGTGCCAGCCGGACAGGGGACAATCAGCCCCAGCATTTT
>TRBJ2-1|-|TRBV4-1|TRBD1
CASSHPGQGINEQFF
TGCGCCAGCAGCCATCCAGGACAGGGTATCAATGAGCAGTTCTTC
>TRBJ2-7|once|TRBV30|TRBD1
CASGQGLDDEQYF
TGTGCCTCGGGACAGGGGCTGGACGACGAGCAGTACTTC
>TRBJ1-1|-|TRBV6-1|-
CAIAIVMNTEAFF
TGTGCCATCGCTATCGTCATGAACACTGAAGCTTTCTTT
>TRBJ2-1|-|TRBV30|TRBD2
CAWSVQLAGSEQFF
TGTGCCTGGAGTGTACAGCTAGCGGGGTCTGAGCAGTTCTTC
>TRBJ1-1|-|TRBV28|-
CASTPGGGNEAFF
TGTGCCAGCACCCCGGGAGGGGGGAATGAAGCTTTCTTT
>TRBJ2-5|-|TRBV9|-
CASSVSPTGKETQYF
TGTGCCAGCAGCGTAAGCCCGACAGGTAAAGAGACCCAGTACTTC
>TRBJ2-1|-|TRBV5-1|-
CASMQGSYNEQFF
TGCGCCAGCATGCAGGGGAGTTACAATGAGCAGTTCTTC
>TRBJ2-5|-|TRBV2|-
CASRERDWAQYF
TGTGCCAGCCGAGAGAGGGATTGGGCCCAGTACTTC
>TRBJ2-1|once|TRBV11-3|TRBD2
CASSSGLAGGYNEQFF
TGTGCCAGCAGCTCCGGACTAGCGGGGGGCTACAATGAGCAGTTCTTC
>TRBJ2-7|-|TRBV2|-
CASSAPNRSSYEQYF
TGTGCCAGCAGCGCCCCAAACAGGAGCTCCTACGAGCAGTACTTC
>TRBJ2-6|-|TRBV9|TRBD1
CASSSRRGQGFSGANVLTF
TGTGCCAGCAGCTCTCGAAGAGGACAGGGGTTCTCTGGGGCCAACGTCCTGACTTTC
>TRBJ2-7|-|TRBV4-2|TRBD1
CASSRRQGEIDEQYF
TGTGCCAGCAGCCGACGACAGGGGGAAATCGACGAGCAGTACTTC
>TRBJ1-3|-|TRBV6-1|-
CASSEGLLNTIYF
TGTGCCAGCAGTGAAGGTCTCCTTAACACCATATATTTT
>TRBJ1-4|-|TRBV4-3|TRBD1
CASSPGFGQGDEKLFF
TGCGCCAGCAGCCCAGGCTTTGGACAGGGTGATGAAAAACTGTTTTTT
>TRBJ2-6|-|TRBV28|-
CASSSHSGLSGANVLTF
TGTGCCAGCAGTTCTCATTCAGGGCTCTCTGGGGCCAACGTCCTGACTTTC
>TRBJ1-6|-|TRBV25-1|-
CASSEQQINSPLHF
TGTGCCAGCAGTGAACAACAGATTAATTCACCCCTCCACTTT
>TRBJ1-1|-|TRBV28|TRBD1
CASSSGQWDTEAFF
TGTGCCAGCAGTTCGGGACAGTGGGACACTGAAGCTTTCTTT
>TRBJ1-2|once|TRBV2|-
CASSAEGGNNYGYTF
TGTGCCAGCAGTGCGGAGGGAGGAAATAACTATGGCTACACCTTC
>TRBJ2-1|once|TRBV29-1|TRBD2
CSVEWLAERSSYNEQFF
TGCAGCGTTGAATGGCTAGCGGAACGGAGCTCCTACAATGAGCAGTTCTTC
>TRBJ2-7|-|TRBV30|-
CAWSRGLTYEQYF
TGTGCCTGGAGCAGGGGTTTAACCTACGAGCAGTACTTC